What follows are 31 T cell receptor beta chains derived from one specimen sequenced in a study of T cell clonality in common variable immunodeficiency. Generated by immunoSEQ multiplex PCR, the TCRdb table keeps only in-frame clones and is missing some. The data show about 42,000 clones, with none appearing a single time. Input material: peripheral blood mononuclear cells. The source is a person aged 18 to 69 in good health.

This clone was observed many times. The CDR3 extends 3 residues past the end of the read, so its final part is completed from the germline J gene. The chain carries TRBV6-1 and TRBJ2-7, with a weak D call TRBD1 (6 bases). Trimming cost V 4 bases and J 3 bases, with 13 bases left between them. In germline, CDR1 is MNHNS, CDR2 SASEGT. The CDR3 contains 14 residues. The CDR3 sequence is CASSGGDTYYEQYF. CDR3 DNA, as far as it was read: TGTGCCAGCAGTGGTGGGGACACGTACTACGAG.

This clone has ten or more counts. Coverage ceases 3 residues before the CDR3 finishes, and the germline J gene fills in the end. The V and J genes are TRBV19 and TRBJ2-7; D gene unclear. The CDR3 is 15 residues long. Trimming left V 5 bases short and J 0 bases short, with 14 bases between. Germline V CDR1 and CDR2: LNHDA, SQIVND (reference sequence). The CDR3 DNA, read in part, is TGTGCCAGTAGTTTCAACGGGTTAAGCTCCTACGAG. Translation gives CASSFNGLSSYE. The whole CDR3 protein reads CASSFNGLSSYEQYF.

This clone came up many times. The read is 3 residues too short to cover the CDR3 end, so that end is filled in from the germline J gene. The rearrangement links TRBV19 to TRBJ2-1, with 10 bases fitting TRBD2. V lost 4 bases to trimming and J lost 6 bases; unmatched junction nucleotides: 3. This CDR3 contains 14 residues. Germline V gene sequence: CDR1 LNHDA, CDR2 SQIVND (reference sequence). This CDR3 is CASSNSGGANEQFF. The sequenced CDR3 bases are TGTGCCAGTAGTAACAGCGGGGGGGCCAATGAG.

This clone was detected many times. The read halts 3 residues ahead of the CDR3 end, with the missing end drawn from the germline J gene. The rearrangement uses TRBV20-1 and TRBJ2-1; 12 nucleotides align to TRBD2. This CDR3 is built from 15 residues. Trimming cost V 3 bases and J 6 bases; bases outside gene matches: 6. Germline CDR1 reads DFQATT; CDR2 reads SNEGSKA (reference sequence). The covered CDR3 bases are TGCAGTGCTAGGAGAGCACTAGCGGGAGGCAATGAG. As protein: CSARRALAGGNE. The CDR3 in its entirety is CSARRALAGGNEQFF.

This clone was detected ten times or more. The read ends 3 residues shy of where the CDR3 ends; the end is completed using the germline J gene. The J gene is TRBJ1-2, the V gene TRBV13; D possibly corresponds to TRBD1 (5 bases). The CDR3 length is 14 residues. Trimming took off 8 bases at V and 4 bases at J, with 17 bases between the two ends. From germline, CDR1 is PRHDT and CDR2 FYEKMQ (reference sequence). CDR3 amino acids: CASSGRGGSYGYTF. CDR3 DNA, as far as it was read: TGTGCCAGCTCCGGGAGGGGCGGATCCTATGGC.

This clone was seen only a few times. A much bigger clone sits one base away, suggesting this may be a read error. The read terminates 3 residues before the CDR3 end, so the remaining end is supplied by the germline J gene. J is TRBJ1-1 and V is TRBV13; 8 bases are a match to TRBD1. Germline V gives CDR1 PRHDT, CDR2 FYEKMQ (reference sequence). V gave up 8 bases and J gave up 0 bases; unmatched junction bases: 8. The CDR3 consists of 15 residues. CDR3 DNA (partial): TGTGCCAGCCGCTCTCGGGACAGGTTGAACACTGAA. It is translated as CASRSRDRLNTE. The entire CDR3 reads CASRSRDRLNTEAFF.

This clone was seen many times. Sequencing ends 3 residues short of the CDR3 end; the germline J gene provides the rest. The chain carries TRBV2 and TRBJ2-7; D is perhaps TRBD2 (7 bases). V was clipped by 6 bases and J by 3 bases, with 12 bases between them. The CDR3 is made up of 13 amino acids. Germline CDR1 is SNHLY and CDR2 is FYNNEI. This CDR3 is CASRRGGSYEQYF. CDR3 bases read: TGTGCCAGCAGGAGGGGGGGGAGCTACGAG.

This clone was detected many times. Read coverage stops 3 residues before the CDR3 terminus; the germline J gene supplies the remainder. The gene calls are TRBV10-1 and TRBJ1-6, with TRBD1 matching 7 bases. V was pared by 6 bases and J by 10 bases, with 12 bases of the junction left unmatched. The CDR3 runs 15 residues. Germline CDR1 and CDR2: WNHNN and SYGVQD (reference sequence). Partial CDR3 DNA: TGCGCCAGCAGCGTTGACAGGGCCGCGGGATCACCC. Protein product: CASSVDRAAGSP. The entire CDR3 sequence reads CASSVDRAAGSPLHF.

Ten or more counts support this clone. Read coverage stops 3 residues before the CDR3 terminus; the germline J gene supplies the remainder. This sequence joins TRBV9 and TRBJ1-5, with TRBD1 matching 7 bases. Germline V gene data show CDR1 as SGDLS and CDR2 as YYNGEE. Trimming removed 2 bases from V and 7 bases from J; junction bases left unmatched: 6. There are 14 residues in the CDR3. The sequenced part of the CDR3 DNA is TGTGCCAGCAGCGTGGGGACAGTGGGACAGCCC. Translating gives CASSVGTVGQP. The entire CDR3 reads CASSVGTVGQPQHF.

This clone was picked up many times. Coverage ceases 3 residues before the CDR3 finishes, and the germline J gene fills in the end. The chain uses TRBV6-2 or TRBV6-3 and TRBJ1-2; TRBD1 agrees at 7 bases. Germline V gene sequence: CDR1 MNHEY, CDR2 SVGEGT. The CDR3 has 14 amino acids. V was pared by 5 bases and J by 2 bases, with 5 bases of the junction left unmatched. The CDR3 DNA, read in part, is TGTGCCAGCAGTCCGGGACAGAAAAACTATGGC. Translated, it gives CASSPGQKNYG. The complete CDR3 protein is CASSPGQKNYGYTF.

This clone was observed at least ten times. The missing CDR3 end, 3 residues past where the read stops, is filled in from the germline J gene. J is TRBJ1-2 and V is TRBV11-2, with D possibly matching TRBD1 (5 bases). Germline V lookup: CDR1 SGHAT, CDR2 FQNNGV. V lost 5 bases and J 5 bases, leaving 9 bases between the germline ends. The CDR3 sequence is 12 residues long. CDR3 residues: CASSGEGYGYTF. The covered CDR3 bases are TGTGCCAGCAGCGGGGAGGGGTATGGC.

This clone was picked up many times. The CDR3 sequence: CASSREAFGGTEAFF. CDR3 DNA (partial): TGTGCCAGTAGTAGGGAGGCCTTCGGGGGAACTGAA. This chain uses TRBV19 with TRBJ1-1; perhaps TRBD1 as D (5 bases). The DNA ends 3 residues before the CDR3 does, and the rest of the CDR3 is filled in from the germline J gene. This CDR3 comprises 15 residues. Germline lookup yields CDR1 LNHDA and CDR2 SQIVND (reference sequence). V was cut by 4 bases and J by 5 bases, with 17 bases left in between.

This clone was seen ten or more times. The CDR3 is cut off 3 residues early in the read; its end comes from the germline J gene. The chain joins TRBV7-9 to TRBJ1-1; TRBD1 might be the D (5 bases). Trimming left V 5 bases short and J 3 bases short, with 16 bases between. The CDR3 length is 15 residues. Germline V lookup: CDR1 SEHNR, CDR2 FQNEAQ (reference sequence). The CDR3 DNA, read in part, is TGTGCCAGCAGCCAGAGACAGAGGAGGTACACTGAA. Translating gives CASSQRQRRYTE. The full CDR3 sequence reads CASSQRQRRYTEAFF. Full variable domain (missing parts from reference TRBV7-9 and TRBJ1-1): DTGVSQNPRHKITKRGQNVTFRCDPISEHNRLYWYRQTLGQGPEFLTYFQNEAQLEKSRLLSDRFSAERPKGSFSTLEIQRTEQGDSAMYLCASSQRQRRYTEAFFGQGTRLTVV.

This clone was observed at least ten times. With the read ending 3 residues before the CDR3 end, the germline J gene is used to fill in that end. V is TRBV19 and J is TRBJ2-1; TRBD1 matches at 12 bases. This CDR3 has 17 amino acids. Germline loops: CDR1 LNHDA, CDR2 SQIVND (reference sequence). The J segment lost 4 bases and the V segment lost 0 bases, leaving 4 bases of the junction unmatched. The CDR3 reads CASSIDTGQGAYNEQFF. The covered CDR3 bases are TGTGCCAGTAGTATAGATACGGGACAGGGGGCATACAATGAG.

This clone was recorded a few times. The read halts 3 residues ahead of the CDR3 end, with the missing end drawn from the germline J gene. The chain carries TRBV6-2 or TRBV6-3 and TRBJ1-2; no firm D call. Germline V gives CDR1 MNHEY, CDR2 SVGEGT. CDR3 length equals 15 residues. CDR3 in amino acids: CASSYSSGNTDTYTF. The covered CDR3 bases are TGTGCCAGCAGTTACTCGAGCGGGAACACAGATACC.

This clone has at least ten counts. The DNA ends 3 residues before the CDR3 does, and the rest of the CDR3 is filled in from the germline J gene. This sequence joins TRBV5-4 and TRBJ1-1, with 12 positions matching TRBD1. J lost 6 bases, V lost 4 bases, and 10 bases had no gene match. From germline, CDR1 is SGHNT and CDR2 YYREEE (reference sequence). The CDR3 sequence is 16 residues long. Partial CDR3 DNA: TGTGCCAGCAGCGACCGGGACAGGGGGCGGTACGCTGAA. Amino acids: CASSDRDRGRYAE. The CDR3, in full, reads CASSDRDRGRYAEAFF.

This clone was seen repeatedly, ten times or more. The CDR3 goes on 3 residues after the read ends, and that part is filled in from the germline J gene. The chain links TRBV5-6 to TRBJ2-7; D is perhaps TRBD2 (6 bases). Per the germline V gene, CDR1 is SGHDT and CDR2 is YYEEEE. CDR3 length equals 14 residues. V lost 4 bases, J lost 2 bases, and 13 bases lay in between. CDR3 bases read: TGTGCCAGCAGCCCGGGGGTCGGAGCCTACGAG. Translated, it gives CASSPGVGAYE. In full, the CDR3 reads CASSPGVGAYEQYF.

This clone occurred many times. The read ends 3 residues shy of where the CDR3 ends; the end is completed using the germline J gene. The chain couples TRBV6-2 or TRBV6-3 to TRBJ1-1; D unclear. V lost 7 bases, J lost 0 bases, and 6 bases lay in between. The CDR3 has 12 residues. Germline-derived CDR1 and CDR2 are MNHEY and SVGEGT. CDR3 DNA, as far as it was read: TGTGCCAGCAAGCGAATGAACACTGAA. Its translation is CASKRMNTE. The entire CDR3 sequence reads CASKRMNTEAFF.

This clone appeared many times. With the read ending 3 residues before the CDR3 end, the germline J gene is used to fill in that end. The V call is TRBV15, the J call TRBJ2-7; 12 bases agree with TRBD2. V gave up 5 bases and J gave up 3 bases; unmatched junction bases: 8. The CDR3 spans 16 residues. From germline, CDR1 is LNHNV and CDR2 YYDKDF (reference sequence). The sequenced part of the CDR3 DNA is TGTGCCACCAGCTGGGGACTAGCGGGCGGCGACTACGAG. Encoded protein: CATSWGLAGGDYE. The full CDR3 protein is CATSWGLAGGDYEQYF.

This clone was observed a few times. The DNA ends 3 residues before the CDR3 does, and the rest of the CDR3 is filled in from the germline J gene. The V and J genes are TRBV19 and TRBJ2-7; a possible D gene is TRBD1 (8 bases). Germline assignment: CDR1 LNHDA and CDR2 SQIVND (reference sequence). The germline V and J ends were trimmed by 10 bases and 2 bases, with 18 bases remaining between them. CDR3 length: 14 amino acids. CDR3 DNA, as far as it was read: TGTGCCATCTCCGGGGAGGGACAGGCCTACGAG. As protein: CAISGEGQAYE. The whole CDR3 is CAISGEGQAYEQYF.

This clone was counted a few times. A read error may produce the germline difference seen at one junction end. The read is 3 residues too short to cover the CDR3 end, so that end is filled in from the germline J gene. This sample includes further DNA sequences coding for the same CDR3. The chain employs TRBV18 and TRBJ2-2; 7 bases fit TRBD2. From germline, CDR1 is KGHSH and CDR2 LQKENI. There are 17 residues in the CDR3. The CDR3 region is CASSPPSSSGPRGELFF. The covered CDR3 bases are TGCGCCAGCTCACCACCGAGTTCTAGCGGCCCGAGGGGGGAG.

There are many counts of this clone. The read gets to within 3 residues of the CDR3 end, and the germline J gene fills in the rest. The chain has TRBV30 and TRBJ1-2; perhaps TRBD1 as D (6 bases). CDR3 size: 14 residues. Germline V gene sequence: CDR1 GTSNPN, CDR2 SVGIG (reference sequence). CDR3 DNA (partial): TGTGCCTGGAGGCCACTACAGGGAGTAAAAGGC. Encoded protein: CAWRPLQGVKG. The CDR3 reads in full as CAWRPLQGVKGYTF.

This clone was picked up many times. The sequenced fragment ends 3 residues before the CDR3 boundary, so the rest is inferred from the germline J gene. This rearrangement joins TRBV30 to TRBJ2-2; maybe TRBD2 (5 bases). CDR1 GTSNPN and CDR2 SVGIG come from the germline V gene (reference sequence). The ends were cut back, 2 bases at V and 6 bases at J, with 10 bases in the middle. The CDR3 spans 13 residues. CDR3 residues: CAWSTSGAGELFF. The CDR3 DNA, read in part, is TGTGCCTGGAGTACTAGTGGGGCCGGGGAG.

This clone was counted many times. The read falls 3 residues short of the CDR3 end, and the missing part is taken from the germline J gene. The chain uses TRBV5-1 and TRBJ1-6; 7 bases agree with TRBD1. The CDR3 extends over 15 amino acids. From germline, CDR1 is SGHRS and CDR2 YFSETQ. Trimming cost V 5 bases and J 10 bases; bases outside gene matches: 12. The part of the CDR3 DNA that was read is TGCGCCAGCAGGTTTACAGGGGCCGATAGCTCACCC. The encoded protein is CASRFTGADSSP. The full CDR3 sequence reads CASRFTGADSSPLHF.

The sample holds many counts of this clone. The CDR3 spells CSAPLALSTDTQYF. CDR3 DNA, as far as it was read: TGCAGTGCTCCACTAGCGCTCAGCACAGATACG. J is TRBJ2-3 and V is TRBV20-1; 7 positions match TRBD2. The CDR3 is cut off 3 residues early in the read; its end comes from the germline J gene. Germline CDR1 reads DFQATT; CDR2 reads SNEGSKA (reference sequence). This CDR3 contains 14 residues. J was trimmed by 0 bases and V by 5 bases; bases with no gene match: 5.

This clone showed up many times. Read coverage stops 3 residues before the CDR3 terminus; the germline J gene supplies the remainder. V usage is TRBV11-2 and J usage is TRBJ2-5; D remains unclear. V was clipped by 0 bases and J by 5 bases, with 4 bases between them. From germline, CDR1 is SGHAT and CDR2 FQNNGV. The CDR3 is made up of 12 amino acids. The sequenced part of the CDR3 DNA is TGTGCCAGCAGCTTAGACGGGGAGACC. It specifies CASSLDGET. In full, the CDR3 reads CASSLDGETQYF.

This clone was seen repeatedly, ten times or more. The observed sequence ends 3 residues before the CDR3 terminus, with the missing tail filled in from the germline J gene. The chain uses TRBV19 and TRBJ2-1; 10 nucleotides agree with TRBD2. V lost 5 bases and J lost 1; bases outside the gene matches: 8. This CDR3 region has 17 residues. CDR1 LNHDA and CDR2 SQIVND come from the germline V gene (reference sequence). The CDR3 here is CASSSRPSGSSYNEQFF. Partial CDR3 DNA: TGTGCCAGTAGTTCCAGACCTAGCGGGAGTTCCTACAATGAG.

On this clone: The read ends 3 residues shy of where the CDR3 ends; the end is completed using the germline J gene. The chain joins TRBV7-8 to TRBJ1-4; D is possibly TRBD1 (6 bases). CDR3 size: 14 residues. V gave up 3 bases and J gave up 8 bases, with 13 bases separating them. The germline CDR1 and CDR2 sequences are SGHVS and FQNEAQ. CDR3: CASSFRGTEEKLFF. The sequenced CDR3 bases are TGTGCCAGCAGCTTCAGGGGTACTGAGGAAAAA. The full variable domain, rest sourced from reference TRBV7-8 and TRBJ1-4, is GAGVSQSPRYKVAKRGQDVALRCDPISGHVSLFWYQQALGQGPEFLTYFQNEAQLDKSGLPSDRFFAERPEGSVSTLKIQRTQQEDSAVYLCASSFRGTEEKLFFGSGTQLSVL.

This clone was seen ten or more times. The read ends 3 residues before the CDR3 terminus; that terminus is restored from the germline J gene. The V and J genes are TRBV30 and TRBJ1-2; D remains ambiguous. Per the germline V gene, CDR1 is GTSNPN and CDR2 is SVGIG (reference sequence). The CDR3 has 11 residues. Trimming shortened V by 2 bases and J by 3 bases, and 4 bases separated the two germline ends. The CDR3 is CAWSLDYGYTF. CDR3 bases read: TGTGCCTGGAGTCTTGACTATGGC.

This clone was picked up many times. The read comes to an end 3 residues before the CDR3 does, leaving the germline J gene to fill in the end. The rearrangement uses TRBV23-1 and TRBJ2-7; 8 nucleotides match TRBD1. TRBV23-1 is given ORF status, its function remaining uncertain. The V and J ends lost 0 bases and 3 bases, in that order; junction bases with no gene match: 16. The CDR3 covers 19 residues. CDR3 loop: CASSQSLRTGSFPLYEQYF. The sequenced part of the CDR3 DNA is TGCGCCAGCAGTCAATCTCTTCGGACAGGGTCGTTTCCTCTCTACGAG.

At least ten counts were recorded for this clone. The observed sequence ends 3 residues before the CDR3 terminus, with the missing tail filled in from the germline J gene. V usage is TRBV13 and J usage is TRBJ2-1, with 7 bases that match TRBD1. Germline assignment: CDR1 PRHDT and CDR2 FYEKMQ (reference sequence). The CDR3 covers 14 residues. J lost 2 bases, V lost 5 bases, and 3 bases had no gene match. The CDR3 DNA, read in part, is TGTGCCAGCAGCCCGGGACAGACCTACAATGAG. This gives the protein CASSPGQTYNE. From start to end, the CDR3 is CASSPGQTYNEQFF.